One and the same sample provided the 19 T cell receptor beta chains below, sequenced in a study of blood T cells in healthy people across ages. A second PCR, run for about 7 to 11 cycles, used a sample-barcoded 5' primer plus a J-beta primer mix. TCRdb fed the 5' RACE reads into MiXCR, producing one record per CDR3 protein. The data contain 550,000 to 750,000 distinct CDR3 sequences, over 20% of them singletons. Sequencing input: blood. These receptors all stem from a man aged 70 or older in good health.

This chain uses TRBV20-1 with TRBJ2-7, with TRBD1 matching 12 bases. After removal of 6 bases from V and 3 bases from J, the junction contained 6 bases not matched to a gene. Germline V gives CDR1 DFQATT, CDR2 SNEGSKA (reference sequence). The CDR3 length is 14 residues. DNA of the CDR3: TGCAGTGCCAACCGGGACAGGGGGCTCTACGAGCAGTACTTC. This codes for CSANRDRGLYEQYF.

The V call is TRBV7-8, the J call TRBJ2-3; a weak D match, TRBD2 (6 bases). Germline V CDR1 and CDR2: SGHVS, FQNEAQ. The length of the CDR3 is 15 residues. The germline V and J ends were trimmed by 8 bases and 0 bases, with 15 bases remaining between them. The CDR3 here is CASGDGSLSTDTQYF. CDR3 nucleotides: TGTGCCAGCGGGGACGGGAGCCTTAGCACAGATACGCAGTATTTT.

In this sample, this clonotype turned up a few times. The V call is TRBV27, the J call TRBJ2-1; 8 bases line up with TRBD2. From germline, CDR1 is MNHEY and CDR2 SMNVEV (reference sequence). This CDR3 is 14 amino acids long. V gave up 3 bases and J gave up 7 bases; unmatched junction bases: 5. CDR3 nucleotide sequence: TGTGCCAGCAGTTTTGCGGGGGGTGGTAATGAGCAGTTCTTC. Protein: CASSFAGGGNEQFF.

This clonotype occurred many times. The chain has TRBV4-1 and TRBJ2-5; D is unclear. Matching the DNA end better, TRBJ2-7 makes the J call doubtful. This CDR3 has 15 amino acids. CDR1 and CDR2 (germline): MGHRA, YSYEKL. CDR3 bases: TGCGCCAGCAGCCACCCAGGCGGCGAAGTAAACGAGCAGTACTTC. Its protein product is CASSHPGGEVNEQYF.

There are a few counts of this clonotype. CDR3 nucleotide sequence: TGCAGTGCTAGAGAGGTGTCGGGAGTTATTTTCTACGAGCAGTACTTC. Its translation is CSAREVSGVIFYEQYF. The chain employs TRBV20-1 and TRBJ2-7, with D possibly matching TRBD2 (6 bases). Germline CDR1 DFQATT, CDR2 SNEGSKA (reference sequence). The CDR3 length is 16 residues. Trimming took 0 bases from V and 3 from J, leaving 18 bases between them.

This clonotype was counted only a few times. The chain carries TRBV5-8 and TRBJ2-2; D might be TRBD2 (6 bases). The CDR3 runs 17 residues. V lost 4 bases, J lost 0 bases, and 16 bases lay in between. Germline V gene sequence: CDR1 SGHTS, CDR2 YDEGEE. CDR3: CASSPDEWGANTGELFF. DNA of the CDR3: TGTGCCAGCAGCCCTGATGAGTGGGGGGCGAACACCGGGGAGCTGTTTTTT.

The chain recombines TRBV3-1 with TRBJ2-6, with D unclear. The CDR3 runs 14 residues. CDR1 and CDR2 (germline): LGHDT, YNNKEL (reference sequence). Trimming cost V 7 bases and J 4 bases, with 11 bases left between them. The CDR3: CASIDLYGANVLTF. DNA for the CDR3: TGTGCCAGCATAGACCTTTACGGGGCCAACGTCCTGACTTTC.

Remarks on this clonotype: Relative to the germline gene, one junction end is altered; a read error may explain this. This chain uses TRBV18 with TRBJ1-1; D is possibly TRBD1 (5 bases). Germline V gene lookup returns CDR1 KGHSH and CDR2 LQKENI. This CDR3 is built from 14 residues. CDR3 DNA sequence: TGTGCCAGCTCAGACAACACAGGAGGCCTATCGGTGGACTTT. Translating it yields CASSDNTGGLSVDF.

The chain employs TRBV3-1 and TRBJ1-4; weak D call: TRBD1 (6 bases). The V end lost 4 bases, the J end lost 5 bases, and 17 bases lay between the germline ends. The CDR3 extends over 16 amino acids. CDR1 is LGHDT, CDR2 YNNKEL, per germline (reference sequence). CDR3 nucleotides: TGTGCCAGCAGCCCTTCCATGGCACAGGGAAATGAAAAACTGTTTTTT. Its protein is CASSPSMAQGNEKLFF.

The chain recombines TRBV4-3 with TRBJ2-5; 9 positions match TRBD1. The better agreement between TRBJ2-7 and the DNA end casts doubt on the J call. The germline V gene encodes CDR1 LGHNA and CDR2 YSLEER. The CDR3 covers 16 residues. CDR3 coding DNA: TGCGCCAGCAGCCAAGAAGTTTGGACAGGGGATTACGAGCAGTACTTC. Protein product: CASSQEVWTGDYEQYF.

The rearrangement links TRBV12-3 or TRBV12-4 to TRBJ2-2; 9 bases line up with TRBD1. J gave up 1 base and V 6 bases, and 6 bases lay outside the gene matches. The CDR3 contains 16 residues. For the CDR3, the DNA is TGTGCCAGCAGGCGTACAGGGGGCGGGAACACCGGGGAGCTGTTTTTT. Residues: CASRRTGGGNTGELFF.

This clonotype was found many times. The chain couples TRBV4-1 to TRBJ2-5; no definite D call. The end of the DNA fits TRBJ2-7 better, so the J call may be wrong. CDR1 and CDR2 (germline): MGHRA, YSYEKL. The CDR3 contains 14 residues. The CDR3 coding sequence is TGCGCCAGCAGCCAAGATACGGCTCTCGGCGAGCAGTACTTC. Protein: CASSQDTALGEQYF.

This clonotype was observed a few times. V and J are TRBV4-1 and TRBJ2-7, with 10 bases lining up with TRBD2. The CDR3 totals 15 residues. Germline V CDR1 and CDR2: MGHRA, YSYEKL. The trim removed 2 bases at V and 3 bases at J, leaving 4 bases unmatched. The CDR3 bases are TGCGCCAGCAGCCAACTAGCGGGAGCTAACTACGAGCAGTACTTC. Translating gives CASSQLAGANYEQYF.

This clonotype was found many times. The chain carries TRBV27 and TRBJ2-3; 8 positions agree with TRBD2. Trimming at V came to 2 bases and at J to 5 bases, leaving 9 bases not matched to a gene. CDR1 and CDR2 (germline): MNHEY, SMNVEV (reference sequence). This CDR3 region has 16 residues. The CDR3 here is CASSLEAGVIGDTQYF. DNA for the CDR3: TGTGCCAGCAGTTTAGAAGCGGGAGTGATTGGAGATACGCAGTATTTT.

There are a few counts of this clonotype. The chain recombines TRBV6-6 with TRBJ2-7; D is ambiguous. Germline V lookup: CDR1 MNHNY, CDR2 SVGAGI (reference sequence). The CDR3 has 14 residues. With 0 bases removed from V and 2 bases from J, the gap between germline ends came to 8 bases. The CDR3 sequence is CASSYSDPAYEQYF. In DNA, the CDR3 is TGTGCCAGCAGTTACTCAGACCCAGCCTACGAGCAGTACTTC.

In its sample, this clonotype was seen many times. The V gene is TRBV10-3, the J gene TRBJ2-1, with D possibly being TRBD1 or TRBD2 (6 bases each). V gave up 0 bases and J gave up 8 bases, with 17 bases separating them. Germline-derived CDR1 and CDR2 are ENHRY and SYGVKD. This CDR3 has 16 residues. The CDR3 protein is CAISESSTGSGDEQFF. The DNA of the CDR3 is TGTGCCATCAGTGAGTCCTCGACAGGTTCGGGGGATGAGCAGTTCTTC.

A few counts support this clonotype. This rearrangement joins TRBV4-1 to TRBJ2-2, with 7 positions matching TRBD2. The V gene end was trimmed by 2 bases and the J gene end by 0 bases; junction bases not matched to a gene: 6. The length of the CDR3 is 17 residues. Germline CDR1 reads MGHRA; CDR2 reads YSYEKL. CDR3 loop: CASSQFASGANTGELFF. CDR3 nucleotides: TGCGCCAGCAGCCAATTTGCTAGCGGAGCGAACACCGGGGAGCTGTTTTTT.

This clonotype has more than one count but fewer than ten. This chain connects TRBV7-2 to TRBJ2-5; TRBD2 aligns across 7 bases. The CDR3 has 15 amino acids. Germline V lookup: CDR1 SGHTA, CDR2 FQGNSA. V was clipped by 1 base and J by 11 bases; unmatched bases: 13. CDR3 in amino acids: CASSLVVQAAGEQYF. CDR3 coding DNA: TGTGCCAGCAGCTTAGTAGTACAGGCGGCGGGGGAGCAGTACTTC.

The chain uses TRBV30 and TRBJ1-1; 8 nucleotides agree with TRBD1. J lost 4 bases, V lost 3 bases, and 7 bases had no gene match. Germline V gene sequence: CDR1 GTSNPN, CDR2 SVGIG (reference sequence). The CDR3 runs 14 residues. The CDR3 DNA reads TGTGCCTGGAGGGCCTCAGACAGGGGCACTGAAGCTTTCTTT. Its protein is CAWRASDRGTEAFF.